Presented here are 6 T cell receptor beta chains from one specimen sequenced in a study of low-dose radiotherapy and immunotherapy resistance in tumors. Time point meaning: before trial treatment. Priming of first-strand cDNA relied on TRAV- and TRBV-specific primers (covering alpha and beta chains). The authors ran about 18 PCR cycles to amplify TCRs with a constant-region primer and V-primer adapter. TCRdb processed the reads anew with MiXCR; each CDR3 protein has one entry. The data hold 75,000 to 95,000 distinct CDR3 sequences, with 15% to 20% observed a single time. Sequencing used PBMCs, obtained before treatment. Every receptor here comes from a male donor with prostate cancer.

This clonotype was detected many times. V is TRBV28 and J is TRBJ2-2; 8 nucleotides line up with TRBD2. J lost 2 bases, V lost 7 bases, and 6 bases had no gene match. The germline V gene encodes CDR1 MDHEN and CDR2 SYDVKM. The CDR3 is 15 residues long. CDR3: CASIAGGQNTGELFF. CDR3 DNA sequence: TGTGCCAGCATCGCGGGAGGACAAAACACCGGGGAGCTGTTTTTT.

The CDR3 region has the DNA TGCAGCGGGATAGCCTACAATGAGCAGTTCTTC. Translating gives CSGIAYNEQFF. J is TRBJ2-1 and V is TRBV29-1; D remains ambiguous. Trimming pared 7 bases from V and 2 bases from J, leaving 6 bases between. CDR3 length: 11 amino acids. Germline V gene sequence: CDR1 SQVTM, CDR2 ANQGSEA.

This clonotype was seen at least ten times. V is TRBV7-8 and J is TRBJ1-5; D is ambiguous. In germline, CDR1 is SGHVS, CDR2 FQNEAQ. The CDR3 has 13 residues. With 3 bases removed from V and 5 bases from J, the gap between germline ends came to 8 bases. The CDR3 bases are TGTGCCAGCAGCTTGTATCAGGATCAGCCCCAGCATTTT. Its protein product is CASSLYQDQPQHF.

The gene calls are TRBV30 and TRBJ2-1, with 7 bases aligning to TRBD2. This CDR3 spans 16 amino acids. V lost 0 bases to trimming and J lost 10 bases; unmatched junction nucleotides: 15. Germline V gene sequence: CDR1 GTSNPN, CDR2 SVGIG (reference sequence). The CDR3 loop reads CAWSVFGSGHSREQFF. Here the CDR3 DNA reads TGTGCCTGGAGTGTATTTGGTAGCGGGCATTCCAGGGAGCAGTTCTTC.

This clonotype was seen many times. The junction departs from germline at one end; a sequencing error may be responsible. The chain recombines TRBV5-1 with TRBJ2-3; a weak D match, TRBD2 (5 bases). Germline V CDR1 and CDR2: SGHRS, YFSETQ. This CDR3 spans 14 amino acids. The chain's CDR3 is CASSPRLSTDTQYF. CDR3 DNA: TGTGCCAGCAGCCCAAGACTAAGCACAGATACGCAGTATTTT. Complete variable domain (other parts from reference TRBV5-1 and TRBJ2-3): KAGVTQTPRYLIKTRGQQVTLSCSPISGHRSVSWYQQTPGQGLQFLFEYFSETQRNKGNFPGRFSGRQFSNSRSEMNVSTLELGDSALYLCASSPRLSTDTQYFGPGTRLTVL.

V and J are TRBV28 and TRBJ1-5; 7 nucleotides line up with TRBD1. This CDR3 contains 15 residues. In germline, CDR1 is MDHEN, CDR2 SYDVKM. The junction had 9 bases not matched to a gene; V was cut back by 6 bases and J by 4 bases. In nucleotides, the CDR3 is TGTGCCAGCAGCCAGGGACAGCTTTGGAATCAGCCCCAGCATTTT. Translating gives CASSQGQLWNQPQHF. The variable domain in full, with the rest retrieved from reference TRBV28 and TRBJ1-5, is DVKVTQSSRYLVKRTGEKVFLECVQDMDHENMFWYRQDPGLGLRLIYFSYDVKMKEKGDIPEGYSVSREKKERFSLILESASTNQTSMYLCASSQGQLWNQPQHFGDGTRLSIL.